Presented here are 23 T cell receptor beta chains from one specimen sequenced in a study of T cells in Graves' hyperthyroidism and ophthalmopathy. The investigators amplified TCR beta CDR3 regions from RNA transcripts. An initial round of RT-PCR targeting the TCR CDR3 relied on the HTBI primer set. TCRdb used MiXCR to reprocess the multiplex PCR reads, holding one entry per CDR3 protein. Of about 640,000 distinct CDR3 sequences listed, roughly 20% are singletons. The specimen sequenced was blood. The receptors stem from a young man with Graves' ophthalmopathy.

The J gene is TRBJ2-3, the V gene TRBV9; the D is unclear. The V end was cut by 0 bases, the J end by 0 bases, with 8 bases between. The CDR3 has 15 residues. Germline lookup yields CDR1 SGDLS and CDR2 YYNGEE. This CDR3 reads CASSVGLTSTDTQYF. The CDR3 bases are TGTGCCAGCAGCGTAGGACTTACTAGCACAGATACGCAGTATTTT.

As concerns this clonotype: A read error may produce the germline difference seen at one junction end. The CDR3 protein is CASNQLSSTDTQYF. The CDR3 bases are TGTGCCAGCAACCAACTTTCTAGCACAGATACGCAGTATTTT. V usage is TRBV14 and J usage is TRBJ2-3; no definite D call. There are 14 residues in the CDR3. CDR1 is SGHDN and CDR2 is FVKESK in the germline V gene.

This clonotype has a count of ten or more. This chain links TRBV6-1 with TRBJ2-7; 8 bases agree with TRBD2. J lost 1 base, V lost 0 bases, and 11 bases had no gene match. The CDR3 covers 18 residues. CDR1 and CDR2 (germline): MNHNS, SASEGT. The CDR3 region is CASSEAKYVTSGSYEQYF. DNA for the CDR3: TGTGCCAGCAGTGAAGCTAAGTATGTAACTAGCGGATCCTACGAGCAGTACTTC.

Comments on this clonotype: Relative to the germline gene, one junction end is altered; a read error may explain this. V usage is TRBV7-7 and J usage is TRBJ2-5, with 7 bases lining up with TRBD1. CDR1 is SSHAT and CDR2 is FNYEAQ in the germline V gene (reference sequence). The CDR3 is 14 amino acids. In DNA form, the CDR3 reads TGTGCTAGCAGCTTAGACAGGGCCCAGGGGACCCAGTACTTC. Translating it yields CASSLDRAQGTQYF.

This clonotype was detected a few times. V and J are TRBV9 and TRBJ1-2, with 8 bases aligning to TRBD1. Germline V lookup: CDR1 SGDLS, CDR2 YYNGEE. The CDR3 extends over 12 amino acids. Trimming at V came to 3 bases and at J to 7 bases, leaving 2 bases not matched to a gene. Here the CDR3 DNA reads TGTGCCAGCAGCGGAGACAGGGGTGGCTACACCTTC. Residues: CASSGDRGGYTF.

V and J are TRBV7-8 and TRBJ1-4, with D maybe TRBD1 (5 bases). Deletions cut 3 bases from V and 6 bases from J, with 8 bases between. CDR1 is SGHVS and CDR2 is FQNEAQ in the germline V gene. The CDR3 consists of 13 residues. The CDR3 sequence: CASSLLGDEKLFF. DNA for the CDR3: TGTGCCAGCAGCTTGCTAGGGGATGAAAAACTGTTTTTT.

This clonotype was seen repeatedly, ten times or more. The V gene is TRBV20-1, the J gene TRBJ2-3, with a possible D match to TRBD2 (6 bases). CDR1 is DFQATT and CDR2 is SNEGSKA in the germline V gene (reference sequence). V was pared by 3 bases and J by 1 base, with 11 bases between. The CDR3 contains 14 residues. The CDR3 DNA follows: TGCAGTGCTAGGAGGGCTAGCGGCACAGATACGCAGTATTTT. Amino acids: CSARRASGTDTQYF.

The sample holds a few counts of this clonotype. V and J are TRBV11-2 and TRBJ2-3; 9 nucleotides agree with TRBD1. Trimming cost V 8 bases and J 2 bases; bases outside gene matches: 14. Germline loops: CDR1 SGHAT, CDR2 FQNNGV. The CDR3 is made up of 17 amino acids. CDR3 amino acids: CASRGTGIFPYTDTQYF. DNA for the CDR3: TGTGCCAGCCGTGGGACAGGGATCTTCCCTTACACAGATACGCAGTATTTT.

The chain carries TRBV11-2 and TRBJ1-4; D gene uncertain. With 5 bases removed from V and 4 bases from J, the gap between germline ends came to 8 bases. This CDR3 comprises 13 residues. Germline V gene sequence: CDR1 SGHAT, CDR2 FQNNGV. CDR3 DNA: TGTGCCAGCAGCCGCCGGGTTAATGAAAAACTGTTTTTT. Encoded protein: CASSRRVNEKLFF.

This clonotype showed up just a few times. The chain couples TRBV6-5 to TRBJ2-7, with D maybe TRBD2 (6 bases). The germline V and J ends were trimmed by 2 bases and 0 bases, with 11 bases remaining between them. In germline, CDR1 is MNHEY, CDR2 SVGAGI. The CDR3 totals 15 residues. CDR3 sequence (DNA): TGTGCCAGCAGTTACGAGGCGGGACCCTCCTACGAGCAGTACTTC. Translated: CASSYEAGPSYEQYF.

The chain employs TRBV7-2 and TRBJ2-1; D is ambiguous. The CDR3 consists of 13 residues. V was shortened by 5 bases and J by 10 bases, with 15 bases between the two germline ends. The V gene's germline CDR1 is SGHTA and CDR2 FQGNSA. In DNA, the CDR3 is TGTGCCAGCAGCCCCCGCTCTGGCCCCGAGCAGTTCTTC. Encoded protein: CASSPRSGPEQFF.

The CDR3 region has the DNA TGTGCCAGCACCCAACGGCGCGGCGGGGTTCAAGAGACCCAGTACTTC. This translates into CASTQRRGGVQETQYF. The chain employs TRBV7-9 and TRBJ2-5, with D perhaps matching TRBD2 (6 bases). V was trimmed by 7 bases and J by 2 bases, leaving 20 bases between them. This CDR3 comprises 16 residues. The germline V gene encodes CDR1 SEHNR and CDR2 FQNEAQ (reference sequence).

This chain uses TRBV18 with TRBJ2-1, with a possible D match to TRBD2 (5 bases). Germline loops: CDR1 KGHSH, CDR2 LQKENI. CDR3 length: 12 residues. The V gene lost 8 bases and the J gene lost 6 bases, with 11 bases spanning the gap. The CDR3 spells CASSTGSNEQFF. The CDR3 DNA reads TGTGCCAGCAGCACGGGAAGCAATGAGCAGTTCTTC.

This clonotype turned up a few times. This sequence joins TRBV9 and TRBJ2-3; tentatively, D is TRBD1 or TRBD2 (5 bases each). The V end lost 0 bases, the J end lost 1 base, and 12 bases lay between the germline ends. In germline, CDR1 is SGDLS, CDR2 YYNGEE. The CDR3 spans 16 residues. CDR3 sequence (DNA): TGTGCCAGCAGCGTAGCCCCGGGGCCGGGCACAGATACGCAGTATTTT. It specifies CASSVAPGPGTDTQYF.

The J gene is TRBJ1-1, the V gene TRBV5-1, with a possible D match to TRBD1 (5 bases). From germline, CDR1 is SGHRS and CDR2 YFSETQ. The V and J ends lost 0 bases and 7 bases respectively, with 16 bases between them. The CDR3 runs 15 residues. The DNA of the CDR3 is TGCGCCAGCAGCTTGGCCGTGACGGGGCAGGATGAAGCTTTCTTT. It is translated as CASSLAVTGQDEAFF.

This clonotype was seen a few times. The V gene is TRBV20-1, the J gene TRBJ2-3, with 13 bases that match TRBD2. The ends lost 6 bases at V and 3 bases at J; junction bases unmatched: 9. Germline CDR1 reads DFQATT; CDR2 reads SNEGSKA (reference sequence). The CDR3 sequence is 16 residues long. CDR3 nucleotide sequence: TGCAGTGCCCCTGGACTAGCGGGAGCCCAGACAGATACGCAGTATTTT. It yields the protein CSAPGLAGAQTDTQYF.

The chain joins TRBV19 to TRBJ1-1, with D uncertain. Germline-derived CDR1 and CDR2 are LNHDA and SQIVND (reference sequence). Trimming removed 5 bases from V and 1 base from J, with 11 bases in between. The CDR3 runs to 14 residues. This CDR3 reads CASSPASANTEAFF. The DNA for the CDR3 is TGTGCCAGTAGTCCCGCATCGGCGAACACTGAAGCTTTCTTT.

The gene calls are TRBV15 and TRBJ2-1; D is unclear. The CDR3 has 13 residues. Germline lookup yields CDR1 LNHNV and CDR2 YYDKDF (reference sequence). Trimming left V 0 bases short and J 10 bases short, with 10 bases between. CDR3 residues: CATSRDEWSEQFF. As DNA, the CDR3 is TGTGCCACCAGCAGAGATGAGTGGTCAGAGCAGTTCTTC.

This clonotype was counted between two and nine times. This chain joins TRBV11-2 and TRBJ2-5; 9 bases match TRBD2. Germline V gene lookup returns CDR1 SGHAT and CDR2 FQNNGV. CDR3 length equals 16 residues. The V and J ends lost 5 bases and 5 bases, in that order; junction bases with no gene match: 12. In DNA, the CDR3 is TGTGCCAGCAGCATAACCGGGACTAGCTTGGGGGAGACCCAGTACTTC. It translates to CASSITGTSLGETQYF.

Notes on this clonotype: At one end, the junction sequence differs from germline, possibly due to a read error. The chain employs TRBV5-1 and TRBJ2-5; 7 nucleotides align to TRBD2. This CDR3 region has 14 residues. In germline, CDR1 is SGHRS, CDR2 YFSETQ. The CDR3 DNA reads TGTGCCAGCAGCGTATCCGGGGGGCAAGAGACCCAGTACTTC. It yields the protein CASSVSGGQETQYF.

At least ten counts were recorded for this clonotype. The chain employs TRBV5-1 and TRBJ2-1, with 9 bases aligning to TRBD1. Trimming took 0 bases from V and 5 from J; bases not matched to a gene: 6. The length of the CDR3 is 16 residues. Germline V gives CDR1 SGHRS, CDR2 YFSETQ. CDR3 in amino acids: CASSLEDRGLNNEQFF. The CDR3, as DNA: TGCGCCAGCAGCTTGGAGGACAGGGGACTTAACAATGAGCAGTTCTTC. The variable domain in full, completed from reference TRBV5-1 and TRBJ2-1, reads KAGVTQTPRYLIKTRGQQVTLSCSPISGHRSVSWYQQTPGQGLQFLFEYFSETQRNKGNFPGRFSGRQFSNSRSEMNVSTLELGDSALYLCASSLEDRGLNNEQFFGPGTRLTVL.

This chain links TRBV5-1 with TRBJ2-1; 13 bases align to TRBD2. The CDR3 totals 14 residues. V gave up 9 bases and J gave up 8 bases; unmatched junction bases: 8. Germline V lookup: CDR1 SGHRS, CDR2 YFSETQ. CDR3 nucleotides: TGCGCCAACACCCGGACTAGCGGGAGCGATGAGCAGTTCTTC. Its protein is CANTRTSGSDEQFF.

This clonotype showed up just a few times. J is TRBJ2-3 and V is TRBV7-9; D is uncertain. Germline CDR1 reads SEHNR; CDR2 reads FQNEAQ (reference sequence). V lost 6 bases and J lost 5, with 9 bases in between. This CDR3 has 12 amino acids. The CDR3: CASSQWVDTQYF. DNA for the CDR3: TGTGCCAGCAGTCAATGGGTAGATACGCAGTATTTT.